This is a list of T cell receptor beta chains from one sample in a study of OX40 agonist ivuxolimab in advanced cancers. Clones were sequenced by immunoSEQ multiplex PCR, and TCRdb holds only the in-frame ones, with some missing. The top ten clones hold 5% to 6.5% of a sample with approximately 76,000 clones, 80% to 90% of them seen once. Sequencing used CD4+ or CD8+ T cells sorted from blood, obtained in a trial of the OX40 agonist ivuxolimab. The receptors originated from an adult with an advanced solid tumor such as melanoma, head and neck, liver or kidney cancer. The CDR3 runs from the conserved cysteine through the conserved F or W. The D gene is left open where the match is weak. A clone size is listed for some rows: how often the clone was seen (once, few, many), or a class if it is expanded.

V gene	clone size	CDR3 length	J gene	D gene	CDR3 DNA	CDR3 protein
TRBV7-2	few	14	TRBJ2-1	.	TGTGCCAGCAGCTTCGGCAGGCTGTACAATGAGCAGTTCTTC	CASSFGRLYNEQFF
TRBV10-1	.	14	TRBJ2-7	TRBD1	TGCGCCAGCAGTGGGGGGACAGGGGGATCCGAGCAGTACTTC	CASSGGTGGSEQYF
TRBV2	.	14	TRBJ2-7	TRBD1	TGTGCCAGCGTGAGACGACAGGGGTACTACGAGCAGTACTTC	CASVRRQGYYEQYF
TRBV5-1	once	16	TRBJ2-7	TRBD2	TGCGCCAGCAACCCTACCGGCGGGAGGGCTACCTACGAGCAGTACTTC	CASNPTGGRATYEQYF
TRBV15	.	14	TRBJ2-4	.	TGTGCCACCAGCAGAGGGACAGCCAAAAACATTCAGTACTTC	CATSRGTAKNIQYF
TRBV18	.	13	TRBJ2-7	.	TGTGCCAGCTCACCCCCCGACAAGTACGAGCAGTACTTC	CASSPPDKYEQYF
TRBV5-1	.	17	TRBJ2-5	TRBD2	TGCGCCAGCAGCCTCGGGACTAGCGGGGCCCTAGGAGAGACCCAGTACTTC	CASSLGTSGALGETQYF
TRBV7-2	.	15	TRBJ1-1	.	TGTGCCAGCAGCTTCTTTGAGCGGGTGAACACTGAAGCTTTCTTT	CASSFFERVNTEAFF
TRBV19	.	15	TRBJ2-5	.	TGTGCCAGTAGTATAGGAGTAGGTAGACAAGAGACCCAGTACTTC	CASSIGVGRQETQYF
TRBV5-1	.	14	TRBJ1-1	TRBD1	TGCGCCAGCAGGGACAGGCTAATGAACACTGAAGCTTTCTTT	CASRDRLMNTEAFF
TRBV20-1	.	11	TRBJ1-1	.	TGCAGTGCTAGGGGGGTAGGAGAAGCTTTCTTT	CSARGVGEAFF
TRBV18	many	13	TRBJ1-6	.	TGTGCCAGCTCACCATCGCGGGGATCACCCCTCCACTTT	CASSPSRGSPLHF
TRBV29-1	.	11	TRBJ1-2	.	TGCAGCGTTGTGGAAAACTATGGCTACACCTTC	CSVVENYGYTF
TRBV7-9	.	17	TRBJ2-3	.	TGTGCCAGCAGCCAAGGGCTCGGTACTAGTAACACAGATACGCAGTATTTT	CASSQGLGTSNTDTQYF
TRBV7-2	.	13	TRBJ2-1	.	TGTGCCAGTCAGGTGGGGCGGAACAATGAGCAGTTCTTC	CASQVGRNNEQFF
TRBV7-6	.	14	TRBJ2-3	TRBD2	TGTGCCAGCAGCTTAACGACTAGCAGGGATACGCAGTATTTT	CASSLTTSRDTQYF
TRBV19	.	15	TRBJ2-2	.	TGTGCCAGTAGTCTCGGGGGGCCGAACACCGGGGAGCTGTTTTTT	CASSLGGPNTGELFF
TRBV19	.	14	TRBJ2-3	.	TGTGCCAGTAGTCCGGGGGTCATCACAGATACGCAGTATTTT	CASSPGVITDTQYF
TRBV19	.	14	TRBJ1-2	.	TGTGCCAGTAGTCCCCTGGCAGCCACGAATGGCTACACCTTC	CASSPLAATNGYTF
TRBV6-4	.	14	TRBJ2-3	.	TGTGCCAGCAGTGCCAATGGAGACACAGATACGCAGTATTTT	CASSANGDTDTQYF
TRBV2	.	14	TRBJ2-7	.	TGTGCCAGCAGTGAAGCGCTTCTCTCCTACGAGCAGTACTTC	CASSEALLSYEQYF
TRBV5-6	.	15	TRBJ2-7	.	TGTGCCAGCAGCTTGGTGGGGGCCGGGTTAGACGAGCAGTACTTC	CASSLVGAGLDEQYF
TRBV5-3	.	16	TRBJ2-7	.	TGTGCCAGAAGCTTTCCGCCCTCGAGAGGGGACTACGAGCAGTACTTC	CARSFPPSRGDYEQYF
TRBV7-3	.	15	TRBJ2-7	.	TGTGCCAGCAGCTGCCCCTGCTATAGCTCCTACGAGCAGTACTTC	CASSCPCYSSYEQYF
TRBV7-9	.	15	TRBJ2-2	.	TGTGCCAGCAGCCCTCTGGAGGAGGCCACCGGGGAGCTGTTTTTT	CASSPLEEATGELFF
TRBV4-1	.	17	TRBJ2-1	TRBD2	TGCGCCAGCAGCCAAGATAGGGCAGCGGGGGTACCCAATGAGCAGTTCTTC	CASSQDRAAGVPNEQFF
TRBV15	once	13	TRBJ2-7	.	TGTGCCACCAGCCGGGGGCTTTCCTACGAGCAGTACTTC	CATSRGLSYEQYF
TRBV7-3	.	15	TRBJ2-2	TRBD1	TGTGCCAGCAGCTCCCCGGGACAGGGGCACGGGGAGCTGTTTTTT	CASSSPGQGHGELFF
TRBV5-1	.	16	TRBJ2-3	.	TGCGCCAGCAGCTTGGCCCAAGGGCTGTACACAGATACGCAGTATTTT	CASSLAQGLYTDTQYF
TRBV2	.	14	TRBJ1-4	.	TGTGCCAGCAGTGAGGGGGGGATTAATGAAAAACTGTTTTTT	CASSEGGINEKLFF
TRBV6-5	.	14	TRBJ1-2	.	TGTGCCAGCAGTTACAGAATCGCAAGTTATGGCTACACCTTC	CASSYRIASYGYTF
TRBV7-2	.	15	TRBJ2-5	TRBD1	TGTGCCAGCAGCTTGACCCGGGACAGACAAGAGACCCAGTACTTC	CASSLTRDRQETQYF
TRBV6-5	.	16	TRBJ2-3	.	TGTGCCAGCAGTTACGTCAGGGCAAGGGGCACAGATACGCAGTATTTT	CASSYVRARGTDTQYF
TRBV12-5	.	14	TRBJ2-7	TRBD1	TGTGCTAGTGGTGACCGGGACAGGGGAAACGAGCAGTACTTC	CASGDRDRGNEQYF
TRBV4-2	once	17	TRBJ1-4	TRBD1	TGTGCCAGCAGCCCCCGACAGGGGATTTCAACTAATGAAAAACTGTTTTTT	CASSPRQGISTNEKLFF
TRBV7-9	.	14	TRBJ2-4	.	TGTGCCAGCAGCGGCAGGGCGGCCAAAAACATTCAGTACTTC	CASSGRAAKNIQYF
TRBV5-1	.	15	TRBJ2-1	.	TGCGCCAGCAGCCCCCCAGGGGGGGGCTTGGAAGGGCAGTTCTTC	CASSPPGGGLEGQFF
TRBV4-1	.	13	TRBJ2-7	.	TGCGCCAGCAGCCAAGAGGGGGGATACGAGCAGTACTTC	CASSQEGGYEQYF
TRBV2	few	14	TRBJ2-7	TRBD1	TGTGCCAGCGGGGCGGGACAGGGGGCTTCCGAGCAGTACTTC	CASGAGQGASEQYF
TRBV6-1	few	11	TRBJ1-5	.	TGTGCCAGCAGTGACGAACAGCCCCAGCATTTT	CASSDEQPQHF
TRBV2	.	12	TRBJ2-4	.	TGTGCCAGCAGTGAAGGGGGCTACATTCAGTACTTC	CASSEGGYIQYF
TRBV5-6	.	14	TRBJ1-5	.	TGTGCCAGCAGCTTGAAGGGTTTCAATCAGCCCCAGCATTTT	CASSLKGFNQPQHF
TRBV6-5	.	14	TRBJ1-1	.	TGTGCCAGCAGGACCGGGACACTGAACACTGAAGCTTTCTTT	CASRTGTLNTEAFF
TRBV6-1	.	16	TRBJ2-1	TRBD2	TGTGCCAGCAGTGACCCAAGCGGGACCGGGGGAAATGAGCAGTTCTTC	CASSDPSGTGGNEQFF
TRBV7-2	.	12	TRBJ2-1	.	TGTGCCAGCAGCCAGACCACTAATGAGCAGTTCTTC	CASSQTTNEQFF
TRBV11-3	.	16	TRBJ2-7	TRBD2	TGTGCCAGCAGCTTAGCGGTTAGCGGGAATTTCTACGAGCAGTACTTC	CASSLAVSGNFYEQYF
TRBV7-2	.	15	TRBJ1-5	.	TGTGCCAGCAGCTTAGTGGGCGGGAGCAATCAGCCCCAGCATTTT	CASSLVGGSNQPQHF
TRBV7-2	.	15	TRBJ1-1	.	TGTGCCAGCGACCTGGATGGCGGGATGGGCACTGAAGCTTTCTTT	CASDLDGGMGTEAFF
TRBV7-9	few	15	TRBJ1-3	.	TGTGCCAGCAGCTTAGCAGGGTTAACTGGAAACACCATATATTTT	CASSLAGLTGNTIYF
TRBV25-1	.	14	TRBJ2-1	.	TGTGCCAGCAGTGCAGACAGGCCGATAGGGGAGCAGTTCTTC	CASSADRPIGEQFF
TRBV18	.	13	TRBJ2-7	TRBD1	TGTGCCAGCTCATCGGGACAGACCTACGAGCAGTACTTC	CASSSGQTYEQYF
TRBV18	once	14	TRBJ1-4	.	TGTGCCAGCTCTCCCAGGACGGGAAATGAAAAACTGTTTTTT	CASSPRTGNEKLFF
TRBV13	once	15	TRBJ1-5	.	TGTGCCAGCAGCTTAGGGGGACCCGCAGGTCAGCCCCAGCATTTT	CASSLGGPAGQPQHF
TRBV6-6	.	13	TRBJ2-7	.	TGTGCCAGCAGTTACTTGATAAGGGACGAGCAGTACTTC	CASSYLIRDEQYF
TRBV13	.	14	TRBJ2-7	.	TGTGCCAGCAGCTTAGTTCCAGCCGGCTACGAGCAGTACTTC	CASSLVPAGYEQYF
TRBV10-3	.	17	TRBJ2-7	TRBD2	TGTGCCATCAGGGCCGGGACTAGCGGGTCCCTCTCCTACGAGCAGTACTTC	CAIRAGTSGSLSYEQYF
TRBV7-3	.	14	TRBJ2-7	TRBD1	TGTGCCAGCAGCTTATCACAGGGGGTGGGCGAGCAGTACTTC	CASSLSQGVGEQYF